The 20 T cell receptor beta chains given below trace back to one sample, sequenced in a study of shared clonotypes between healthy human individuals. TCRdb's copy holds only in-frame clones and misses some; the assay was immunoSEQ multiplex PCR. The sample carries fewer than 400,000 clones, approximately 74% recorded once. The sequenced sample was memory CD4+ T cells sorted from blood. Subset here: CD45RA-negative fraction. These receptors all stem from a man aged 25 to 45 in good health.

This clone was detected ten times or more. The chain links TRBV2 to TRBJ1-3; TRBD1 agrees at 7 bases. The germline CDR1 and CDR2 sequences are SNHLY and FYNNEI. CDR3 length: 17 amino acids. After removal of 4 bases from V and 0 bases from J, the junction contained 9 bases not matched to a gene. The CDR3, as DNA: TGTGCCAGCAGTGCCAGACAGGGTCTTTACTCTGGAAACACCATATATTTT. Translation: CASSARQGLYSGNTIYF.

This rearrangement joins TRBV9 to TRBJ2-1, with D possibly TRBD2 on 5 matching bases. With 3 bases removed from V and 0 bases from J, the gap between germline ends came to 10 bases. There are 15 residues in the CDR3. Germline V CDR1 and CDR2: SGDLS, YYNGEE. The DNA for the CDR3 is TGTGCCAGCAGCGGAGCGGATTACTCCTACAATGAGCAGTTCTTC. Amino acids: CASSGADYSYNEQFF. Filled out from reference TRBV9 and TRBJ2-1, the complete variable domain reads DSGVTQTPKHLITATGQRVTLRCSPRSGDLSVYWYQQSLDQGLQFLIQYYNGEERAKGNILERFSAQQFPDLHSELNLSSLELGDSALYFCASSGADYSYNEQFFGPGTRLTVL.

For this clone: Other DNA sequences in the same sample also yield this CDR3. The CDR3 reads CASSLLGPLNEQFF. The CDR3 DNA reads as TGCGCCAGCAGCTTACTAGGCCCCCTCAATGAGCAGTTCTTC. The V and J genes are TRBV5-1 and TRBJ2-1, with D maybe TRBD2 (5 bases). This CDR3 comprises 14 residues. Germline-derived CDR1 and CDR2 are SGHRS and YFSETQ. V was pared by 2 bases and J by 6 bases, with 12 bases between.

J is TRBJ2-3 and V is TRBV5-1; 9 bases line up with TRBD2. CDR3 length: 14 residues. J was trimmed by 3 bases and V by 5 bases; bases with no gene match: 4. Germline CDR1 is SGHRS and CDR2 is YFSETQ. The CDR3 DNA reads as TGCGCCAGCAGTTTGACTAGCGGTACAGATACGCAGTATTTT. This translates into CASSLTSGTDTQYF.

The chain links TRBV5-6 to TRBJ2-1; no clear D. The CDR3 spans 12 residues. V lost 4 bases and J 9 bases, leaving 11 bases between the germline ends. Germline loops: CDR1 SGHDT, CDR2 YYEEEE. CDR3 in amino acids: CASSQSSTEQFF. Here the CDR3 DNA reads TGTGCCAGCAGCCAGAGTAGTACTGAGCAGTTCTTC.

This clone is categorized as medium-sized. In the same sample, other DNA sequences code for this CDR3. The chain combines TRBV10-1 with TRBJ2-2; D gene uncertain. The germline gives CDR1 WNHNN, CDR2 SYGVQD (reference sequence). The CDR3 covers 12 residues. V shed 6 bases and J shed 1 base, with 3 bases lying between them. The CDR3 sequence is CASRRNTGELFF. The CDR3 DNA reads as TGCGCCAGCAGACGGAACACCGGGGAGCTGTTTTTT.

This rearrangement joins TRBV7-9 to TRBJ2-2, with TRBD2 identical over 15 bases. Trimming removed 5 bases from V and 4 bases from J; junction bases left unmatched: 11. From germline, CDR1 is SEHNR and CDR2 FQNEAQ (reference sequence). The CDR3 contains 19 residues. Here the CDR3 DNA reads TGTGCCAGCAGCGCAACGATGGGACTAGCGGGAGGCTTCACCGGGGAGCTGTTTTTT. Translated, it gives CASSATMGLAGGFTGELFF.

The chain carries TRBV5-1 and TRBJ2-3; TRBD2 matches at 9 bases. Germline V gene lookup returns CDR1 SGHRS and CDR2 YFSETQ. V lost 7 bases, J lost 1 base, and 4 bases stayed unmatched. The CDR3 totals 14 residues. The CDR3 sequence is CASGRTSGTDTQYF. CDR3 in DNA: TGCGCCAGCGGCCGGACTAGCGGCACAGATACGCAGTATTTT.

This sequence joins TRBV6-5 and TRBJ2-1; the D gene could be TRBD1 or TRBD2 (5 bases each). Germline-derived CDR1 and CDR2 are MNHEY and SVGAGI. The V and J ends lost 2 bases and 2 bases respectively, with 10 bases between them. The CDR3 runs to 15 residues. CDR3 nucleotides: TGTGCCAGCAGTTACGAGGGGCGCCCCTACAATGAGCAGTTCTTC. This sequence encodes CASSYEGRPYNEQFF.

This chain links TRBV14 with TRBJ2-6; 10 bases align to TRBD2. The CDR3 has 22 residues. V was clipped by 0 bases and J by 0 bases; unmatched bases: 14. Germline CDR1 reads SGHDN; CDR2 reads FVKESK. CDR3 amino acids: CASSQDYGSGTSVTSGANVLTF. CDR3 DNA sequence: TGTGCCAGCAGCCAAGATTACGGTAGCGGGACTAGCGTTACCTCTGGGGCCAACGTCCTGACTTTC.

The chain recombines TRBV7-9 with TRBJ1-5; D gene uncertain. Germline V gene data show CDR1 as SEHNR and CDR2 as FQNEAQ (reference sequence). The CDR3 is 12 amino acids. V lost 3 bases to trimming and J lost 4 bases, with 4 bases between them. The CDR3 nucleotides read TGTGCCAGCAGCTTTAATAATCAGCCCCAGCATTTT. This gives the protein CASSFNNQPQHF.

This rearrangement joins TRBV7-9 to TRBJ1-4; D not resolved. The CDR3 contains 11 residues. Trimming took off 8 bases at V and 5 bases at J, with 6 bases between the two ends. Germline values: CDR1 SEHNR, CDR2 FQNEAQ (reference sequence). CDR3 in DNA: TGTGCCAGCCAACAAAATGAAAAACTGTTTTTT. Protein product: CASQQNEKLFF.

The gene calls are TRBV28 and TRBJ2-5, with D possibly matching TRBD2 (6 bases). Germline assignment: CDR1 MDHEN and CDR2 SYDVKM. The germline V and J ends were trimmed by 5 bases and 5 bases, with 21 bases remaining between them. CDR3 size: 16 residues. The DNA for the CDR3 is TGTGCCAGCAGTCCCCCGGGTGGGGGGATGCGGGAGACCCAGTACTTC. Its translation is CASSPPGGGMRETQYF. The variable domain in full, completed from reference TRBV28 and TRBJ2-5, reads DVKVTQSSRYLVKRTGEKVFLECVQDMDHENMFWYRQDPGLGLRLIYFSYDVKMKEKGDIPEGYSVSREKKERFSLILESASTNQTSMYLCASSPPGGGMRETQYFGPGTRLLVL.

The chain recombines TRBV9 with TRBJ2-3, with 7 bases that match TRBD2. Trimming at V came to 2 bases and at J to 0 bases, leaving 12 bases not matched to a gene. From germline, CDR1 is SGDLS and CDR2 YYNGEE. CDR3 length: 18 amino acids. CDR3 sequence reads: CASSVTSLGGTSTDTQYF. The CDR3 nucleotides read TGTGCCAGCAGCGTCACATCCCTGGGGGGGACTAGCACAGATACGCAGTATTTT. The full variable domain, completed using reference TRBV9 and TRBJ2-3, is DSGVTQTPKHLITATGQRVTLRCSPRSGDLSVYWYQQSLDQGLQFLIQYYNGEERAKGNILERFSAQQFPDLHSELNLSSLELGDSALYFCASSVTSLGGTSTDTQYFGPGTRLTVL.

This clone was detected only a few times. This chain's CDR3 is CASRGGQDRNNQPQHF. CDR3 sequence (DNA): TGTGCCAGTAGGGGGGGACAAGACAGAAACAATCAGCCCCAGCATTTT. The J gene is TRBJ1-5, the V gene TRBV19; weak D call: TRBD1 (6 bases). V was trimmed by 6 bases and J by 3 bases, leaving 18 bases between them. The germline gives CDR1 LNHDA, CDR2 SQIVND (reference sequence). The CDR3 length is 16 residues.

The J gene is TRBJ2-7, the V gene TRBV11-2; D remains unclear. Between the trimmed V and J ends, which lost 3 bases and 1 base, there was a span of 10 bases. CDR3 length: 14 amino acids. Per the germline V gene, CDR1 is SGHAT and CDR2 is FQNNGV. CDR3 in DNA: TGTGCCAGCAGCTTCCTCCCAGGTTCCTACGAGCAGTACTTC. Its protein is CASSFLPGSYEQYF.

This clone came up many times. The chain joins TRBV5-4 to TRBJ2-7; 11 nucleotides agree with TRBD2. Looked up from germline, CDR1 is SGHNT and CDR2 is YYREEE (reference sequence). The CDR3 covers 15 residues. The V segment lost 0 bases and the J segment 6 bases; nucleotides outside the gene matches: 5. CDR3: CASSLELAGASEQYF. CDR3 in DNA: TGTGCCAGCAGCTTGGAACTAGCGGGAGCCTCCGAGCAGTACTTC.

V is TRBV6-5 and J is TRBJ2-3; the match to TRBD2 covers 8 bases. The junction had 3 bases not matched to a gene; V was cut back by 4 bases and J by 3 bases. Germline CDR1 reads MNHEY; CDR2 reads SVGAGI. The length of the CDR3 is 14 residues. CDR3 amino acids: CASSSGGPTDTQYF. DNA of the CDR3: TGTGCCAGCAGTTCGGGAGGGCCAACAGATACGCAGTATTTT.

The chain joins TRBV9 to TRBJ2-1; D might be TRBD2 (6 bases). CDR3 length: 19 amino acids. V lost 0 bases and J lost 9, with 28 bases in between. Germline values: CDR1 SGDLS, CDR2 YYNGEE. The CDR3, as DNA: TGTGCCAGCAGCGTAGGGACGGGACTCGGGAGTCTATCTCTATCTGAGCAGTTCTTC. As protein: CASSVGTGLGSLSLSEQFF.

Comments on this clone: A read error may account for a junction end that differs from germline. The gene calls are TRBV7-7 and TRBJ2-5; D is ambiguous. The CDR3 totals 13 residues. Germline V gene data show CDR1 as SSHAT and CDR2 as FNYEAQ (reference sequence). As DNA, the CDR3 is TGTGCTAGCAGCTTAAACACCCAAGAGACCCAGTACTTC. Translating gives CASSLNTQETQYF.